This is a list of T cell receptor beta chains from one sample in a study of blood T cells in healthy people across ages. Each CDR3 protein gets one entry after TCRdb re-called the 5' RACE reads with MiXCR. This table holds 800,000 or so distinct CDR3 sequences, 35% to 50% found once. Sequencing was done on a sample of blood. Every receptor here comes from a man of 80 years or more in good health. CDR3s include the opening cysteine and the closing phenylalanine or tryptophan. Each record gives: CDR3 length, J gene, V gene, clone size, D gene, CDR3 protein, CDR3 DNA. The D gene is left open where the match is weak. Size is omitted from some rows. Given values are once, few, many or a class for expanded clones.

length: 15; J: TRBJ2-1; V: TRBV2; size: NA; D: NA; CDR3: CACSVAAPPYNEQFF; DNA: TGTGCCTGCAGTGTAGCGGCCCCCCCCTACAATGAGCAGTTCTTC
length: 14; J: TRBJ2-5; V: TRBV4-1; size: NA; D: NA; CDR3: CASSLQWDQETQYF; DNA: TGCGCCAGCAGCCTCCAGTGGGACCAAGAGACCCAGTACTTC
length: 12; J: TRBJ2-2; V: TRBV29-1; size: NA; D: NA; CDR3: CSGLQGRGELFF; DNA: TGCAGCGGTCTCCAGGGACGCGGGGAGCTGTTTTTT
length: 15; J: TRBJ2-3; V: TRBV20-1; size: NA; D: TRBD2; CDR3: CSASALAGEVDTQYF; DNA: TGCAGTGCCAGCGCACTAGCGGGAGAGGTAGATACGCAGTATTTT
length: 15; J: TRBJ2-3; V: TRBV7-2; size: NA; D: NA; CDR3: CASSLARLARDTRYF; DNA: TGTGCCAGCAGCTTAGCTCGGCTAGCGAGGGATACGCGGTATTTT
length: 13; J: TRBJ2-2; V: TRBV4-2; size: NA; D: NA; CDR3: CASSQDLFGELFF; DNA: TGTGCCAGCAGCCAAGATCTCTTCGGGGAGCTGTTTTTT
length: 17; J: TRBJ1-2; V: TRBV5-1; size: NA; D: TRBD1; CDR3: CASSFSGTGGGSYGYTF; DNA: TGCGCCAGCAGCTTCTCCGGGACAGGGGGCGGATCCTATGGCTACACCTTC
length: 14; J: TRBJ1-2; V: TRBV4-2; size: NA; D: NA; CDR3: CASSQEDNSYGYTF; DNA: TGTGCCAGCAGCCAAGAGGACAATTCCTATGGCTACACCTTC
length: 15; J: TRBJ1-3; V: TRBV9; size: NA; D: NA; CDR3: CASSGEMGSGNTIYF; DNA: TGTGCCAGCAGCGGAGAGATGGGTTCTGGAAACACCATATATTTT
length: 15; J: TRBJ2-5; V: TRBV27; size: NA; D: TRBD1; CDR3: CASSSRDRAQETQYF; DNA: TGTGCCAGCAGCAGCCGGGACAGGGCCCAAGAGACCCAGTACTTC
length: 14; J: TRBJ1-2; V: TRBV9; size: NA; D: NA; CDR3: CASSVGADNYGYTF; DNA: TGTGCCAGCAGCGTAGGGGCAGATAACTATGGCTACACCTTC
length: 11; J: TRBJ2-3; V: TRBV20-1; size: NA; D: NA; CDR3: CSARVGSTQYF; DNA: TGCAGTGCTAGAGTCGGTAGTACGCAGTATTTT
length: 15; J: TRBJ1-1; V: TRBV7-8; size: few; D: NA; CDR3: CASSLPGTGNTEAFF; DNA: TGTGCCAGCAGCTTACCCGGGACGGGGAACACTGAAGCTTTCTTT
length: 19; J: TRBJ2-1; V: TRBV27; size: few; D: TRBD2; CDR3: CASSFVKVGLAGIYNEQFF; DNA: TGTGCCAGCAGTTTCGTAAAGGTGGGACTAGCGGGGATCTACAATGAGCAGTTCTTC
length: 13; J: TRBJ2-7; V: TRBV24-1; size: NA; D: NA; CDR3: CATSGSKAYEQYF; DNA: TGTGCCACCAGTGGCTCCAAGGCCTACGAGCAGTACTTC
length: 15; J: TRBJ1-5; V: TRBV20-1; size: once; D: TRBD1; CDR3: CSARTGTGGTQPQHF; DNA: TGCAGTGCTAGAACCGGGACAGGGGGCACTCAGCCCCAGCATTTT
length: 16; J: TRBJ2-5; V: TRBV9; size: NA; D: NA; CDR3: CASSVVAGPAGETQYF; DNA: TGTGCCAGCAGCGTAGTTGCGGGACCGGCCGGGGAGACCCAGTACTTC
length: 17; J: TRBJ2-2; V: TRBV7-3; size: NA; D: NA; CDR3: CVSSLIVVSGNTGELFF; DNA: TGTGTCAGCAGCTTAATTGTCGTCTCGGGGAACACCGGGGAGCTGTTTTTT
length: 16; J: TRBJ2-3; V: TRBV7-8; size: NA; D: TRBD2; CDR3: CASSLGTSGRANTQYF; DNA: TGTGCCAGCAGCCTAGGGACTAGCGGGAGGGCCAATACGCAGTATTTT
length: 15; J: TRBJ2-3; V: TRBV10-3; size: NA; D: NA; CDR3: CAISDKAVSTDTQYF; DNA: TGTGCCATCAGTGATAAAGCAGTTAGCACAGATACGCAGTATTTT
length: 16; J: TRBJ2-1; V: TRBV9; size: once; D: TRBD2; CDR3: CASSASGGAAYNEQFF; DNA: TGTGCCAGCAGCGCAAGCGGGGGGGCCGCCTACAATGAGCAGTTCTTC
length: 15; J: TRBJ2-2; V: TRBV11-2; size: few; D: NA; CDR3: CASRTGTGYTGELFF; DNA: TGTGCCAGCAGAACCGGAACAGGGTACACCGGGGAGCTGTTTTTT
length: 13; J: TRBJ2-1; V: TRBV20-1; size: NA; D: NA; CDR3: CSARWAGHNEQFF; DNA: TGCAGTGCTAGATGGGCAGGGCACAATGAGCAGTTCTTC
length: 15; J: TRBJ2-3; V: TRBV7-2; size: few; D: TRBD2; CDR3: CASSHRTSGTDTQYF; DNA: TGTGCCAGCAGCCACCGGACTAGCGGCACAGATACGCAGTATTTT
length: 13; J: TRBJ2-7; V: TRBV27; size: NA; D: NA; CDR3: CASRKGGSYEQYF; DNA: TGTGCCAGCAGAAAGGGGGGGTCCTACGAGCAGTACTTC
length: 15; J: TRBJ2-7; V: TRBV4-1; size: NA; D: NA; CDR3: CASSPGQAESYEQYF; DNA: TGCGCCAGCAGCCCGGGGCAGGCTGAGTCCTACGAGCAGTACTTC
length: 17; J: TRBJ1-3; V: TRBV7-9; size: NA; D: TRBD1; CDR3: CASSLMGDRGSGNTIYF; DNA: TGTGCCAGCAGCTTAATGGGAGACAGGGGCTCTGGAAACACCATATATTTT
length: 18; J: TRBJ2-1; V: TRBV19; size: few; D: TRBD2; CDR3: CASSPTSGLAGGVGEQFF; DNA: TGTGCCAGTAGTCCTACCTCAGGACTAGCGGGAGGGGTCGGTGAGCAGTTCTTC
length: 15; J: TRBJ1-5; V: TRBV2; size: few; D: TRBD1; CDR3: CASNPTGGSNQPQHF; DNA: TGTGCCAGCAACCCGACAGGGGGTAGCAATCAGCCCCAGCATTTT
length: 17; J: TRBJ2-7; V: TRBV5-5; size: NA; D: NA; CDR3: CASSLVARSTSSHEQYF; DNA: TGTGCCAGCAGCTTGGTCGCCAGATCAACCTCAAGTCACGAGCAGTACTTC
length: 14; J: TRBJ2-3; V: TRBV29-1; size: NA; D: NA; CDR3: CSAQDWTSTDTQYF; DNA: TGCAGCGCCCAGGACTGGACTAGCACAGATACGCAGTATTTT
length: 13; J: TRBJ2-1; V: TRBV9; size: NA; D: NA; CDR3: CASSPFPVWEQFF; DNA: TGTGCCAGCAGCCCATTCCCCGTCTGGGAGCAGTTCTTC
length: 13; J: TRBJ2-5; V: TRBV20-1; size: NA; D: NA; CDR3: CSAWDPMGETQYF; DNA: TGCAGTGCATGGGACCCTATGGGAGAGACCCAGTACTTC
length: 15; J: TRBJ2-7; V: TRBV7-9; size: NA; D: TRBD1; CDR3: CASSGGQGVVYEQYF; DNA: TGTGCCAGCAGCGGCGGACAGGGGGTAGTCTACGAGCAGTACTTC
length: 14; J: TRBJ2-5; V: TRBV9; size: NA; D: NA; CDR3: CASSVVGEGETQYF; DNA: TGTGCCAGCAGCGTAGTAGGGGAAGGAGAGACCCAGTACTTC
length: 14; J: TRBJ2-3; V: TRBV3-1; size: NA; D: NA; CDR3: CACTRGSEHRYAYF; DNA: TGTGCCTGCACCCGTGGATCCGAGCACAGATACGCGTATTTT
length: 14; J: TRBJ1-4; V: TRBV5-5; size: NA; D: NA; CDR3: CASSLRQADENLFF; DNA: TGTGCCAGCAGCTTACGCCAGGCCGATGAAAACCTGTTTTTT
length: 15; J: TRBJ2-7; V: TRBV6-6; size: few; D: TRBD1; CDR3: CASSYPGTESKEQYF; DNA: TGTGCCAGCAGTTACCCTGGGACAGAATCTAAAGAGCAGTACTTC
length: 13; J: TRBJ2-7; V: TRBV29-1; size: NA; D: NA; CDR3: CSVDSDGTYEQYF; DNA: TGCAGCGTTGATTCCGACGGTACCTACGAGCAGTACTTC
length: 15; J: TRBJ2-7; V: TRBV6-5; size: few; D: NA; CDR3: CASSYAGQGTYEQYF; DNA: TGTGCCAGCAGTTACGCAGGCCAGGGAACTTACGAGCAGTACTTC